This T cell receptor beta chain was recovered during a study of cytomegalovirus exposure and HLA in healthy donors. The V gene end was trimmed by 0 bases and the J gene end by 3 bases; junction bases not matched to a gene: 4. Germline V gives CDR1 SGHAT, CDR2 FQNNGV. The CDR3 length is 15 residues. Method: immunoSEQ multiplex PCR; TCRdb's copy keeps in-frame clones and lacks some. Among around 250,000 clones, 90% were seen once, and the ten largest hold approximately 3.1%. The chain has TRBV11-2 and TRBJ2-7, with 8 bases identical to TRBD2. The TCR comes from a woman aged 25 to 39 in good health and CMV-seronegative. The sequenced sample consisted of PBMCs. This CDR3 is CASSLDGLAFYEQYF. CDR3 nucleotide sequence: TGTGCCAGCAGCTTAGACGGACTAGCTTTCTACGAGCAGTACTTC.